In this sample, the clone carrying this TCR beta chain turned up a few times. These data come from a study of blood T cells in healthy people across ages. Study-wide background: About one barcoded beta molecule was captured per two T cells (by template switching).

Germline CDR1 reads MDHEN; CDR2 reads SYDVKM. CDR3 length equals 12 residues. V was trimmed by 4 bases and J by 5 bases, leaving 8 bases between them. Combining a sample-barcoded 5' primer with a J-beta primer mix, a second PCR ran for about 6 to 11 cycles. Every sample produced at least 2.5 million CDR3-containing paired-end reads. Via MiXCR, TCRdb re-called the 5' RACE reads, giving one row per CDR3 protein. The data show under 2,000,000 distinct CDR3 sequences, with roughly 49% seen just once and over 2% held by the top ten. The receptor comes from a woman aged 40 to 55 in good health. Sequenced sample: blood. The rearrangement links TRBV28 to TRBJ1-2; D is ambiguous. The CDR3 DNA follows: TGTGCCAGCAGTTCGAGACAATATGGCTACACCTTC. Amino acids: CASSSRQYGYTF.